This TCR beta chain was documented in a study of blood T cell repertoires in COVID-19. Study-wide background: Sites in the United States, Italy and Spain provided acute and convalescent COVID-19 samples.

V dropped 2 bases and J dropped 4 bases, with 14 bases sitting between them. The CDR3 runs to 15 residues. The germline gives CDR1 KGHSH, CDR2 LQKENI. Worth noting for this clone: Within the sample, other DNA sequences also encode this same CDR3.

Clones were sequenced by immunoSEQ multiplex PCR, and TCRdb holds only the in-frame ones, with some missing. This table holds roughly 250,000 clones, around 82% found once. This TCR came from an elderly woman with active or convalescent COVID-19. The chain is built from TRBV18 and TRBJ2-5, with a weak D call TRBD1 (6 bases). The specimen sequenced was peripheral blood. CDR3 amino acids: CASSPRTPRGETQYF. The CDR3 DNA reads TGTGCCAGCTCACCAAGGACTCCCAGGGGAGAGACCCAGTACTTC. Full variable domain (missing parts from reference TRBV18 and TRBJ2-5): NAGVMQNPRHLVRRRGQEARLRCSPMKGHSHVYWYRQLPEEGLKFMVYLQKENIIDESGMPKERFSAEFPKEGPSILRIQQVVRGDSAAYFCASSPRTPRGETQYFGPGTRLLVL.